The 2 T cell receptor beta chains below all came from one sample that was sequenced in a study of shared clonotypes between healthy human individuals. The table came from immunoSEQ multiplex PCR; TCRdb's copy has only in-frame clones and leaves some out. The sample lists under 1,900,000 clones; about 98.5% were seen once. The sequencing input was naive CD4+ T cells sorted from blood. Subset defined: CD45RA+ positively selected. Receptors were obtained from a man in his thirties or forties in good health.

The chain links TRBV7-8 to TRBJ1-5; the D gene is possibly TRBD1 (6 bases). Trimming left V 5 bases short and J 3 bases short, with 14 bases between. The CDR3 has 15 residues. In germline, CDR1 is SGHVS, CDR2 FQNEAQ. Written as DNA, the CDR3 is TGTGCCAGCAGCGCCAACAGGGCAGTCAATCAGCCCCAGCATTTT. The encoded protein is CASSANRAVNQPQHF. Using reference TRBV7-8 and TRBJ1-5 for the parts outside the CDR3, the full variable domain is GAGVSQSPRYKVAKRGQDVALRCDPISGHVSLFWYQQALGQGPEFLTYFQNEAQLDKSGLPSDRFFAERPEGSVSTLKIQRTQQEDSAVYLCASSANRAVNQPQHFGDGTRLSIL.

Concerning this clone: Other DNA sequences in this specimen translate into the identical CDR3. The rearrangement links TRBV28 to TRBJ1-1, with unresolved D. Germline loops: CDR1 MDHEN, CDR2 SYDVKM. V lost 5 bases and J lost 1, with 11 bases in between. The CDR3 spans 14 residues. CDR3 coding DNA: TGTGCCAGCAGTCTGGGCAGGAGGAACACTGAAGCTTTCTTT. It specifies CASSLGRRNTEAFF.